What follows are 3 T cell receptor beta chains derived from one specimen sequenced in a study of cytomegalovirus exposure and HLA in healthy donors. With 60 Vbeta and 13 Jbeta primers, the PCR was carried out. The assay was immunoSEQ multiplex PCR, and TCRdb's table has in-frame clones only and misses some. Of approximately 200,000 clones in the sample, approximately 80% were seen once. Sequenced input: PBMCs. Receptor source: a man in his forties in good health and CMV-seronegative.

The V call is TRBV7-6, the J call TRBJ1-5; a possible D gene is TRBD1 (5 bases). This CDR3 comprises 14 residues. The germline CDR1 and CDR2 sequences are SGHVS and FNYEAQ. V lost 3 bases and J 9 bases, leaving 15 bases between the germline ends. The CDR3 DNA sequence: TGTGCCAGCAGCTTTATTCAAGCTCAGGGGCCCCAGCATTTT. This sequence encodes CASSFIQAQGPQHF.

The chain carries TRBV7-9 and TRBJ1-5, with D hard to call. Per the germline V gene, CDR1 is SEHNR and CDR2 is FQNEAQ (reference sequence). V lost 5 bases and J lost 6, with 20 bases in between. This CDR3 has 16 amino acids. The DNA for the CDR3 is TGTGCCAGCAGCCCAGAACCTGCCTTATCAGGTCAGCCCCAGCATTTT. Translating it yields CASSPEPALSGQPQHF.

This chain uses TRBV10-3 with TRBJ2-2; no firm D call. The germline V gene encodes CDR1 ENHRY and CDR2 SYGVKD. V lost 0 bases and J lost 5, with 7 bases in between. There are 14 residues in the CDR3. In nucleotides, the CDR3 is TGTGCCATCAGTGAGTCTGCCGGGACCGGGGAGCTGTTTTTT. Residues: CAISESAGTGELFF.